A single T cell receptor beta chain is shown here with its context. This record belongs to a study of blood T cell repertoires in COVID-19. Germline lookup yields CDR1 SGHTA and CDR2 FQGTGA. The CDR3 loop spans 15 amino acids. V shed 5 bases, J shed 5 bases, and the junction held 8 bases outside the gene matches. TCRdb's table, derived via immunoSEQ multiplex PCR, lists solely in-frame clones and lacks some. The top ten hold 15% to 20% of the sample, which has about 82,000 clones, around 85% seen once. The sequence was obtained from an elderly man with active or convalescent COVID-19. Sequencing was carried out using peripheral blood. The rearrangement joins TRBV7-3 to TRBJ2-5; TRBD2 aligns across 10 bases. CDR3 in amino acids: CASSQSGLADETQYF. For the CDR3, the DNA is TGTGCCAGCAGCCAATCCGGACTAGCGGATGAGACCCAGTACTTC.